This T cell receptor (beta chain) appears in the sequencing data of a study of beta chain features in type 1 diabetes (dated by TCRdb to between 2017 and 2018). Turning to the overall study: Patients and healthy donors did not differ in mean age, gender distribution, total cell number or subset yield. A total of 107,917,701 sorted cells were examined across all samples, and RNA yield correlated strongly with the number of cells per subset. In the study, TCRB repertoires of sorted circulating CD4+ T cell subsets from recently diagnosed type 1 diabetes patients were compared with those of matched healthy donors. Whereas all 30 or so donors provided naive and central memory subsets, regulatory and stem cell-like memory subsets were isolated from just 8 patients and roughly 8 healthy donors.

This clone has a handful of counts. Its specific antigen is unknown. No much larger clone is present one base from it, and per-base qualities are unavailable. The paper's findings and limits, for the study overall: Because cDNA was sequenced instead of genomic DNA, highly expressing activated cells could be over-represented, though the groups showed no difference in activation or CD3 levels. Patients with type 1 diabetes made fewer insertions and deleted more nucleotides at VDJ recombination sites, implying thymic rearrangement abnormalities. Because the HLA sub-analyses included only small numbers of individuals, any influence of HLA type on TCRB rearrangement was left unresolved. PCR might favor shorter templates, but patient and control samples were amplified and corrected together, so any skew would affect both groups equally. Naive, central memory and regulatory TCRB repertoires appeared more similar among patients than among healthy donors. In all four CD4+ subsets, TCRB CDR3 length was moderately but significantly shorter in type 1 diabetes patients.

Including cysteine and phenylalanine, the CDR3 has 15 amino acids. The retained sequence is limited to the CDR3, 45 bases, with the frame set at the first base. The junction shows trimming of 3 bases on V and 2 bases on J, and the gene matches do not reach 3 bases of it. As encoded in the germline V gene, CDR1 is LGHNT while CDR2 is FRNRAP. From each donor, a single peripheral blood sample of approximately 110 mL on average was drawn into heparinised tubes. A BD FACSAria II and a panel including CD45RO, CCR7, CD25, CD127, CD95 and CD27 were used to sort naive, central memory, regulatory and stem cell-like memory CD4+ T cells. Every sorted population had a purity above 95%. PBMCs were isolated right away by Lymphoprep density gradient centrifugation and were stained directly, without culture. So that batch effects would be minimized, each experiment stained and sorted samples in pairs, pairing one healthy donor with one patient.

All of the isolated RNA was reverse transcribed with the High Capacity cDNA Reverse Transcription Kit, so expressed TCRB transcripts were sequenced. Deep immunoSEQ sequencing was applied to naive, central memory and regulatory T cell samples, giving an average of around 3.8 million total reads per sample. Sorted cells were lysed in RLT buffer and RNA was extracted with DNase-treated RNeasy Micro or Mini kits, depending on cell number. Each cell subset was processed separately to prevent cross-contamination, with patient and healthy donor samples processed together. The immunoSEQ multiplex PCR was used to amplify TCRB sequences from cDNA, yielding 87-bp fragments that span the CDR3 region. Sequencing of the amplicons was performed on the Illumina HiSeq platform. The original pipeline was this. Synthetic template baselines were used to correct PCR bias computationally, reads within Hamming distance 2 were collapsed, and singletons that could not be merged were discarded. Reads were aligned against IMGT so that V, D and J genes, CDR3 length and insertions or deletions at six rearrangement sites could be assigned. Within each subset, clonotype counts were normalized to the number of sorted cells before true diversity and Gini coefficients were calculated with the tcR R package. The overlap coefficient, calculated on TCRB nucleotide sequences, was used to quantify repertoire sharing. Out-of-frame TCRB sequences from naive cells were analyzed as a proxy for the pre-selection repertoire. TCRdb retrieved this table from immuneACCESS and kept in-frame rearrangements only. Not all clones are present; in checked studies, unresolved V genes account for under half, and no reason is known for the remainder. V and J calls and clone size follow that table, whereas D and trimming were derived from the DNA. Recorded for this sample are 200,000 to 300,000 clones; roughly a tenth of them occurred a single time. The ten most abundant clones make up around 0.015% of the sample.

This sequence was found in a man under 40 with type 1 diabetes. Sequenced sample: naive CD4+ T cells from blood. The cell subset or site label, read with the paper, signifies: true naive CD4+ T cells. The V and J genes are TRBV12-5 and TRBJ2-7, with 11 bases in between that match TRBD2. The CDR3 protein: CASGFGTSGAYEQYF. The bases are TGTGCTAGTGGTTTTGGGACTAGCGGTGCCTACGAGCAGTACTTC.